Each of the 25 T cell receptor beta chains below was sequenced from the same sample in a study of CD8+ T cells in alopecia areata. Extraction and reverse transcription of RNA yielded cDNA as the sequencing template. The method was immunoSEQ multiplex PCR; TCRdb's version includes in-frame clones alone and lacks a portion of them. This repertoire shows over 150,000 clones, approximately 55% found once; its top ten account for 10% to 12%. Treatment denoted: oral pan-JAK inhibitor, 5-10 mg twice daily. The source was CD8+ T cells sorted from blood, collected at week 24, from a patient treated with tofacitinib. These receptors came from a human donor with alopecia areata.

V and J are TRBV29-1 and TRBJ1-5, with 9 nucleotides matching TRBD1. V lost 5 bases, J lost 7 bases, and 6 bases stayed unmatched. The germline gives CDR1 SQVTM, CDR2 ANQGSEA. The length of the CDR3 is 13 residues. CDR3 sequence: CSVPGQGGQPQHF. Written as DNA, the CDR3 is TGCAGCGTTCCGGGACAGGGAGGACAGCCCCAGCATTTT.

As regards this clone: Other DNA sequences within the sample encode an identical CDR3. The V gene is TRBV19, the J gene TRBJ2-7; D possibly uses TRBD1 or TRBD2 (5 bases each). Germline lookup yields CDR1 LNHDA and CDR2 SQIVND (reference sequence). Trimming stripped 3 bases from V and 3 bases from J, with 9 bases between. This CDR3 is built from 13 residues. The CDR3 DNA follows: TGTGCCAGTAGTATCGCTGGGGGCTACGAGCAGTACTTC. Translation: CASSIAGGYEQYF.

This clone appeared a single time. CDR3 in DNA: TGCAGTGTAGGAGTGGATACGCAGTATTTT. Translation: CSVGVDTQYF. V is TRBV20-1 and J is TRBJ2-3; D remains ambiguous. Germline V gene data show CDR1 as DFQATT and CDR2 as SNEGSKA (reference sequence). V lost 7 bases and J lost 6, with 8 bases in between. The length of the CDR3 is 10 residues.

V is TRBV11-3 and J is TRBJ2-1; D remains unclear. This CDR3 has 15 residues. The germline gives CDR1 SGHNT, CDR2 YENEEA. Trimming pared 5 bases from V and 5 bases from J, leaving 16 bases between. The CDR3 DNA reads TGTGCCAGCAGCCGCGGCTTCGGCGAAAACAATGAGCAGTTCTTC. Protein product: CASSRGFGENNEQFF.

Here the CDR3 reads CASSQDRADAYEQYF. The CDR3 region has the DNA TGCGCCAGCAGCCAAGATCGCGCGGACGCCTACGAGCAGTACTTC. The rearrangement links TRBV4-3 to TRBJ2-7; no reliable D call. The CDR3 runs to 15 residues. CDR1 LGHNA and CDR2 YSLEER come from the germline V gene. V was trimmed by 0 bases and J by 2 bases, leaving 11 bases between them.

This clone has a handful of counts. The chain carries TRBV19 and TRBJ1-1; no clear D. V lost 0 bases to trimming and J lost 5 bases, with 13 bases between them. Looked up from germline, CDR1 is LNHDA and CDR2 is SQIVND (reference sequence). There are 15 residues in the CDR3. CDR3 sequence reads: CASSIEPGRVTEAFF. CDR3 DNA: TGTGCCAGTAGTATAGAACCAGGCCGGGTAACTGAAGCTTTCTTT.

On this clone itself: A much larger clone differs by one base, so this may be a read error. V and J are TRBV7-9 and TRBJ2-1; D remains unclear. Trimming cost V 1 base and J 1 base, with 2 bases left between them. Germline lookup yields CDR1 SEHNR and CDR2 FQNEAQ (reference sequence). This CDR3 has 13 amino acids. CDR3 in DNA: TGTGCCAGCAGCTTAGGGTCCTACAATGAGCAGTTCTTC. This sequence encodes CASSLGSYNEQFF.

J is TRBJ2-3 and V is TRBV7-9, with D perhaps TRBD2 (5 bases). V was pared by 5 bases and J by 4 bases, with 7 bases between. Germline V gives CDR1 SEHNR, CDR2 FQNEAQ (reference sequence). This CDR3 contains 12 residues. In nucleotides, the CDR3 is TGTGCCAGCAGCACGGGGTCAGATACGCAGTATTTT. The encoded protein is CASSTGSDTQYF.

This chain links TRBV4-3 with TRBJ1-6, with a possible D match to TRBD1 (6 bases). The germline V gene encodes CDR1 LGHNA and CDR2 YSLEER. V lost 4 bases and J 9 bases, leaving 16 bases between the germline ends. CDR3 length equals 15 residues. The CDR3 DNA sequence: TGCGCCAGCAGCCTTAACAGGGACGAGGGTTCACCCCTCCACTTT. It specifies CASSLNRDEGSPLHF.

The rearrangement links TRBV29-1 to TRBJ2-1; D possibly corresponds to TRBD2 (7 bases). CDR3 size: 14 residues. Per germline, CDR1 SQVTM and CDR2 ANQGSEA. Between the trimmed V and J ends, which lost 4 bases and 7 bases, there was a span of 17 bases. As DNA, the CDR3 is TGCAGCGTTGTTAGGGGGGGCGCAGTTAATGAGCAGTTCTTC. It translates to CSVVRGGAVNEQFF.

This clone was recorded a few times. The chain uses TRBV6-6 and TRBJ1-4; no definite D call. V shed 5 bases and J shed 8 bases, with 12 bases lying between them. Germline V gives CDR1 MNHNY, CDR2 SVGAGI (reference sequence). This CDR3 is built from 13 residues. The chain's CDR3 is CASSEDLREKLFF. The CDR3 DNA is TGTGCCAGCAGTGAGGACCTGAGGGAAAAACTGTTTTTT.

This clone was counted only a few times. The V and J genes are TRBV7-8 and TRBJ2-1, with D uncertain. Germline V gene data show CDR1 as SGHVS and CDR2 as FQNEAQ. CDR3 length: 15 residues. V gave up 3 bases and J gave up 0 bases, with 9 bases separating them. The CDR3 nucleotides read TGTGCCAGCAGCTTGTCCCGAAGCTCCTACAATGAGCAGTTCTTC. Translation gives CASSLSRSSYNEQFF.

By its share, this clone is medium-sized (0.01 to 0.1%). The gene calls are TRBV30 and TRBJ2-7; 9 bases match TRBD1. The germline V gene has CDR1 GTSNPN and CDR2 SVGIG (reference sequence). The V segment lost 2 bases and the J segment 3 bases; nucleotides outside the gene matches: 5. There are 14 residues in the CDR3. The CDR3: CAWSPGTGIYEQYF. The CDR3, as DNA: TGTGCCTGGAGTCCCGGGACAGGGATCTACGAGCAGTACTTC.

The rearrangement joins TRBV29-1 to TRBJ1-6; 7 positions match TRBD1. Germline-derived CDR1 and CDR2 are SQVTM and ANQGSEA. Losses at the gene ends were 6 bases for V and 4 bases for J; bases not matched to a gene: 6. The CDR3 consists of 14 residues. The CDR3 reads CSVGTGEYNSPLHF. In DNA, the CDR3 is TGCAGCGTGGGAACAGGGGAGTATAATTCACCCCTCCACTTT.

This clone has only a few counts. This chain connects TRBV27 to TRBJ2-3, with D unresolved. Germline CDR1 reads MNHEY; CDR2 reads SMNVEV (reference sequence). This CDR3 has 12 amino acids. Trimming removed 6 bases at V and 4 bases at J, with 8 bases between. The CDR3 spells CASSPPADTQYF. As DNA, the CDR3 is TGTGCCAGCAGCCCGCCGGCAGATACGCAGTATTTT.

This clone was seen more than once but under ten times. The chain recombines TRBV7-9 with TRBJ1-2; possible D gene TRBD1, 5 bases. V gave up 4 bases and J gave up 8 bases, with 14 bases separating them. CDR3 length: 13 residues. Germline CDR1 SEHNR, CDR2 FQNEAQ (reference sequence). CDR3: CASSSRDSLGYTF. In nucleotides, the CDR3 is TGTGCCAGCAGCTCCCGGGACTCTCTCGGCTACACCTTC. The complete variable domain, with remaining parts taken from reference TRBV7-9 and TRBJ1-2, reads DTGVSQNPRHKITKRGQNVTFRCDPISEHNRLYWYRQTLGQGPEFLTYFQNEAQLEKSRLLSDRFSAERPKGSFSTLEIQRTEQGDSAMYLCASSSRDSLGYTFGSGTRLTVV.

J is TRBJ1-4 and V is TRBV11-2; D ambiguous. Per germline, CDR1 SGHAT and CDR2 FQNNGV. The CDR3 has 13 residues. Trimming stripped 5 bases from V and 8 bases from J, with 12 bases between. CDR3 sequence (DNA): TGTGCCAGCAGCCGCGCCCCAGGCGAAAAACTGTTTTTT. It codes for CASSRAPGEKLFF.

The chain recombines TRBV30 with TRBJ2-3; D unclear. This CDR3 has 14 residues. V lost 0 bases and J lost 0, with 7 bases in between. The V gene's germline CDR1 is GTSNPN and CDR2 SVGIG (reference sequence). In DNA form, the CDR3 reads TGTGCCTGGAGTGTAACCCAGAGCACAGATACGCAGTATTTT. Protein sequence: CAWSVTQSTDTQYF.

The rearrangement uses TRBV7-8 and TRBJ2-3; D is ambiguous. CDR1 and CDR2 (germline): SGHVS, FQNEAQ. Between the trimmed V and J ends, which lost 1 base and 4 bases, there was a span of 15 bases. This CDR3 comprises 16 residues. The CDR3 loop is CASSLGTLWSPDTQYF. CDR3 coding DNA: TGTGCCAGCAGCTTAGGGACGCTTTGGAGTCCAGATACGCAGTATTTT.

V and J are TRBV30 and TRBJ1-2, with TRBD1 identical over 7 bases. Unmatched junction bases numbered 7, after V lost 3 bases and J lost 0 bases. Germline V gene sequence: CDR1 GTSNPN, CDR2 SVGIG (reference sequence). This CDR3 is 15 amino acids long. The CDR3 bases are TGTGCCTGGAGCGACACTGGGACAGCTAACTATGGCTACACCTTC. Translation: CAWSDTGTANYGYTF.

There are a few counts of this clone. The rearrangement uses TRBV27 and TRBJ2-5; D may be TRBD1 or TRBD2 (5 bases each). The CDR3 is made up of 14 amino acids. CDR1 and CDR2 from the germline V gene are MNHEY and SMNVEV (reference sequence). Trimming removed 3 bases from V and 4 bases from J, with 12 bases in between. The CDR3 sequence is CASSLGPSGETQYF. The CDR3 nucleotides read TGTGCCAGCAGTTTGGGACCTTCGGGAGAGACCCAGTACTTC.

The V call is TRBV2, the J call TRBJ2-4; the D call may be TRBD1 or TRBD2 (5 bases each). The germline V gene has CDR1 SNHLY and CDR2 FYNNEI. Between the trimmed V and J ends, which lost 11 bases and 0 bases, there was a span of 17 bases. The CDR3 is 15 residues long. CDR3 sequence reads: CAGGGRPPAKNIQYF. Here the CDR3 DNA reads TGTGCCGGTGGGGGTAGACCCCCAGCCAAAAACATTCAGTACTTC.

This clone was observed a few times. V usage is TRBV7-9 and J usage is TRBJ2-7; 7 bases align to TRBD2. CDR1 SEHNR and CDR2 FQNEAQ come from the germline V gene (reference sequence). The CDR3 loop spans 13 amino acids. V lost 5 bases and J lost 2; bases outside the gene matches: 3. CDR3 region: CASSAAGAYEQYF. The CDR3 region has the DNA TGTGCCAGCAGCGCGGCGGGGGCCTACGAGCAGTACTTC.

The V gene is TRBV23-1, the J gene TRBJ1-2, with no clear D. TRBV23-1 is an ORF, with its function uncertain. CDR3 size: 12 residues. V shed 2 bases and J shed 7 bases, with 8 bases lying between them. CDR3 bases: TGCGCCAGCAGTCAACCGACCCGTGGCTACACCTTC. Translated: CASSQPTRGYTF.

The chain recombines TRBV30 with TRBJ2-3; D gene ambiguous. Germline loops: CDR1 GTSNPN, CDR2 SVGIG (reference sequence). This CDR3 contains 14 residues. V was pared by 1 base and J by 2 bases, with 10 bases between. CDR3 nucleotides: TGTGCCTGGAGTGGCGGATTACTCACAGATACGCAGTATTTT. Translated, it gives CAWSGGLLTDTQYF.